The present T cell receptor (beta chain) was sequenced within a study of cytomegalovirus exposure and HLA in healthy donors. Findings and caveats of the study: The authors listed around 150 TCR beta chains as cytomegalovirus-associated.

About this clone itself: The antigen is undetermined.

Measured with immunoSEQ multiplex PCR; TCRdb has only the in-frame clones, and not every one. The data show 30,000 to 40,000 clones, 90% to 95% seen once. This CDR3 has 16 residues. The V gene's germline CDR1 is MNHEY and CDR2 SMNVEV (reference sequence). V shed 2 bases, J shed 5 bases, and the junction held 3 bases outside the gene matches. This receptor was obtained from a man younger than 35 in good health and CMV-seronegative. V and J are TRBV27 and TRBJ2-2; TRBD2 aligns across 12 bases. The sequenced material came from PBMCs. The DNA of the CDR3 is TGTGCCAGCAGTTTAGGGCTAGCGGGAGGGACCGGGGAGCTGTTTTTT. Its translation: CASSLGLAGGTGELFF.